A selection of T cell receptor beta chains follows, all from one sample in a study of immune evolution from preneoplasia to lung adenocarcinoma. The method was immunoSEQ multiplex PCR; TCRdb's version includes in-frame clones alone and lacks a portion of them. The table shows several thousand clones, with 77% occurring only once. Sequenced material: FFPE minimally invasive lung adenocarcinoma tissue. The receptors originated from a person aged 60 to 80 with lung adenocarcinoma. The CDR3 runs from the conserved cysteine through the conserved F or W. The D gene is left open where the match is weak. Some rows have no size entry. The others give once, few or many, or a class for an expanded clone.

j_call v_call d_call clone_size cdr3_aa cdr3_nt
TRBJ2-7 TRBV29-1 . . CSVVDGIYEQYF TGCAGCGTTGTAGACGGCATCTACGAGCAGTACTTC
TRBJ1-2 TRBV7-2 . few CASSLFGDGYTF TGTGCCAGCAGCTTATTCGGGGATGGCTACACCTTC
TRBJ2-1 TRBV10-2 . . CASSDISSYNEQFF TGCGCCAGCTCAGACATTTCCTCCTACAATGAGCAGTTCTTC
TRBJ1-5 TRBV30 . once CAWKRADGEPQHF TGTGCCTGGAAGAGGGCAGACGGGGAGCCCCAGCATTTT
TRBJ2-5 TRBV4-3 . once CASSQGDRKQYF TGCGCCAGCAGCCAAGGTGACAGGAAGCAATACTTC
TRBJ2-3 TRBV7-6 . . CASSSTEDTQYF TGTGCTAGCAGCTCTACCGAAGATACGCAGTATTTT
TRBJ1-1 TRBV30 . . CAWKRTEAFF TGTGCCTGGAAGCGCACTGAAGCTTTCTTT
TRBJ2-2 TRBV9 . . CASSVYAGRGTGELFF TGTGCCAGCAGCGTATACGCTGGACGAGGAACCGGGGAGCTGTTTTTT
TRBJ2-1 TRBV7-6 TRBD2 . CASSPPSGSSSYNEQFF TGTGCCAGCAGCCCACCTAGCGGGTCCAGCTCCTACAATGAGCAGTTCTTC
TRBJ2-5 TRBV14 TRBD2 . CASSQTRLAGQETQYF TGTGCCAGCAGCCAAACCCGGCTAGCGGGACAGGAGACCCAGTACTTC
TRBJ2-1 TRBV28 TRBD2 . CASSFGGLADNEQFF TGTGCCAGCAGTTTCGGAGGACTAGCGGACAATGAGCAGTTCTTC
TRBJ2-1 TRBV27 . . CASRREGGPTANEQFF TGTGCCAGCAGGAGAGAGGGGGGACCTACGGCCAATGAGCAGTTCTTC
TRBJ2-7 TRBV2 . . CASSDQTAYEQYF TGTGCCAGCAGTGATCAGACAGCCTACGAGCAGTACTTT
TRBJ2-4 TRBV4-2 . . CASSQAGDKNIQYF TGTGCCAGCAGCCAGGCCGGGGACAAAAACATTCAGTACTTC
TRBJ1-1 TRBV28 . once CATRGQPEAFF TGTGCCACCAGAGGACAGCCTGAAGCTTTCTTT
TRBJ1-1 TRBV6-5 . few CASRVGGIGTEAFF TGTGCCAGCAGAGTGGGGGGAATAGGCACTGAAGCTTTCTTT
TRBJ2-3 TRBV9 TRBD2 . CASSVLAGGASTDTQYF TGTGCCAGCAGCGTACTAGCGGGAGGGGCTAGCACAGATACGCAGTATTTT
TRBJ2-1 TRBV12-1 . . CASSPFCSGRARRANEQFF TGTGCCAGCAGCCCGTTTTGTAGCGGGAGAGCCCGCCGGGCTAATGAGCAGTTCTTC
TRBJ2-4 TRBV28 . . CASSFPSPSPRQYF TGTGCCAGCAGTTTCCCGTCCCCCTCGCCCCGTCAGTACTTC
TRBJ1-4 TRBV7-6 . few CASSLAPQGLLEKLFF TGTGCCAGCAGCTTAGCGCCCCAGGGGCTTTTGGAAAAACTGTTTTTT
TRBJ1-2 TRBV25-1 . few CASSHSGGYGYTF TGTGCCAGCTCCCATAGCGGGGGCTATGGCTACACCTTC
TRBJ2-1 TRBV6-1 TRBD1 once CASSNRDRGGNEQFF TGTGCCAGCAGTAACCGGGACAGGGGAGGGAATGAGCAGTTCTTC
TRBJ2-6 TRBV19 TRBD1 . CATKRGQGSTGANVLTF TGTGCCACCAAACGGGGACAGGGGTCTACTGGGGCCAACGTCCTGACTTTC
TRBJ2-1 TRBV7-3 . few CASSLLLGNEQFF TGTGCCAGCAGCTTATTACTTGGCAATGAGCAGTTCTTC
TRBJ2-5 TRBV7-8 TRBD2 few CASSLARASGRAETQYF TGTGCCAGCAGCTTAGCGCGGGCTAGCGGGAGGGCGGAGACCCAGTACTTC
TRBJ2-1 TRBV11-3 TRBD2 . CASSGGTSGSMDEQFF TGTGCCAGCAGCGGCGGGACTAGCGGGAGTATGGATGAGCAGTTCTTC
TRBJ1-2 TRBV25-1 TRBD1 . CASSETWTGAPVGYGYTF TGTGCCAGCAGTGAAACCTGGACAGGGGCGCCGGTCGGCTATGGCTACACCTTC
TRBJ2-7 TRBV7-9 TRBD1 . CASSFGQGTYEQYF TGTGCCAGCAGCTTCGGACAGGGAACCTACGAGCAGTACTTC
TRBJ2-4 TRBV29-1 TRBD1 . CSVFGQGGNIQYF TGCAGCGTTTTTGGACAGGGGGGAAACATTCAGTACTTC
TRBJ2-1 TRBV11-1 . . CASSPSLGAPLF TGTGCCAGCAGCCCCTCCTTGGGGGCGCCGCTCTTC
TRBJ2-7 TRBV19 . few CASILFCTQGLSYEQYF TGTGCCAGTATACTTTTTTGTACGCAGGGCCTCTCCTACGAGCAGTACTTC
TRBJ2-7 TRBV29-1 . . CSVVPGGDEQYF TGCAGCGTTGTTCCCGGGGGTGACGAGCAGTACTTC
TRBJ2-3 TRBV11-2 . . CASTRTDYTDTQYF TGTGCCAGCACCCGTACCGACTACACAGATACGCAGTATTTT
TRBJ1-2 TRBV5-4 . . CASSRGFDVANYGYTF TGTGCCAGCAGCCGGGGATTTGACGTAGCTAACTATGGCTACACCTTC
TRBJ1-2 TRBV7-2 . . CASSLDNRGNYGYTF TGTGCCAGCAGCTTAGACAACCGAGGAAACTATGGCTACACCTTC
TRBJ2-7 TRBV29-1 TRBD1 . CSVSGGRAYEQYF TGCAGCGTGTCAGGGGGCAGGGCCTACGAGCAGTACTTC
TRBJ2-3 TRBV11-2 . . CASSYSGGHTDTQYF TGTGCCAGCAGCTATAGCGGAGGACACACAGATACGCAGTATTTT
TRBJ2-1 TRBV7-3 TRBD1 . CASSRWDSSNEQFF TGTGCCAGCAGCCGATGGGACAGCTCCAATGAGCAGTTCTTC
TRBJ2-7 TRBV6-1 TRBD2 . CASTPTSEFYEQYF TGTGCCAGCACCCCGACTAGCGAGTTTTACGAGCAGTACTTC
TRBJ1-3 TRBV30 . once CAWSTPGQGNTIYF TGTGCCTGGAGTACTCCCGGACAGGGAAACACCATATATTTT
TRBJ2-7 TRBV29-1 TRBD1 . CSVKNLGQGYEQYF TGCAGCGTTAAGAATCTAGGACAGGGCTACGAGCAGTACTTC
TRBJ2-1 TRBV5-4 . . CASSLGDFYNEQFF TGTGCCAGCAGCTTGGGGGACTTCTACAATGAGCAGTTCTTC
TRBJ1-1 TRBV4-3 . . CASSQEGEGGTEAFF TGCGCCAGCAGCCAAGAAGGGGAGGGTGGGACTGAAGCTTTCTTT
TRBJ1-5 TRBV5-6 . . CASSFTRGVYSNQPQHF TGTGCCAGCAGCTTCACGCGGGGAGTGTATAGCAATCAGCCCCAGCATTTT
TRBJ2-1 TRBV29-1 . . CSVEVTSNEQFF TGCAGCGTTGAGGTCACCTCTAATGAGCAGTTCTTC
TRBJ1-1 TRBV11-2 . . CASSTHEIESFF TGTGCCAGCAGCACCCATGAGATTGAATCTTTCTTT
TRBJ2-1 TRBV27 . . CASRRTATDEQFF TGTGCCAGCAGAAGGACGGCCACGGATGAGCAGTTCTTC
TRBJ2-1 TRBV7-2 . . CASSPRYNEQFF TGTGCCAGCAGCCCGAGATACAATGAGCAGTTCTTC
TRBJ1-4 TRBV25-1 . . CASSAASGNEKLFF TGTGCCAGCAGTGCCGCTTCCGGGAATGAAAAACTGTTTTTT
TRBJ2-7 TRBV15 . once CATSRGGTDYEQYF TGTGCCACCAGCCGGGGTGGAACAGACTACGAGCAGTACTTC